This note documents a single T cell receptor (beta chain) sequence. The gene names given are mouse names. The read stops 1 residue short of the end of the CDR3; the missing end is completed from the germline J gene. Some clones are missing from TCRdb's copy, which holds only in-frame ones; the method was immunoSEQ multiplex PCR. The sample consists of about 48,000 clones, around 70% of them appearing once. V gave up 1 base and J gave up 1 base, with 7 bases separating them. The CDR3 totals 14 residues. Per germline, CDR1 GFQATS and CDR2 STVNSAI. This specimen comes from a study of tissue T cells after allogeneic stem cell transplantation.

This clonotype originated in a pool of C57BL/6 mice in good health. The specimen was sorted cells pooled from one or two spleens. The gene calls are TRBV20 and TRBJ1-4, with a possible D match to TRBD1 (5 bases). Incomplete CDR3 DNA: TGTGGTGCTAGGGTGGGGGGTTCCAACGAAAGATTATTT. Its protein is CGARVGGSNERLF. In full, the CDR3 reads CGARVGGSNERLFF.